A selection of T cell receptor beta chains follows, all from one sample in a study of T cell changes during pregnancy in multiple sclerosis. TCRdb's copy holds only in-frame clones and misses some; the assay was immunoSEQ multiplex PCR. The sample lists about 110,000 clones, 92% occurring once. The starting material was peripheral blood, obtained after pregnancy. These receptor sequences come from a female donor with multiple sclerosis, enrolled in a pregnancy study. Each CDR3 is given with its conserved first and last residue. The D gene is left open where the match is weak. Size values are once, few and many counts, or a class for expanded clones, and some rows have none.

d_gene	abundance	v_gene	j_gene	CDR3nt	CDR3aa
TRBD1	.	TRBV6-5	TRBJ1-4	TGTGCCAGCAGTTACTCGTCAGGGGGACTCGAAAAACTGTTTTTT	CASSYSSGGLEKLFF
TRBD1	.	TRBV28	TRBJ2-2	TGTGCCAGCACTAAACAGGGGACGTACACCGGGGAGCTGTTTTTT	CASTKQGTYTGELFF
.	.	TRBV23-1	TRBJ2-2	TGCGCCAGCAGCCGCGGGGCAGCCAACCCGAACACCGGGGAGCTGTTTTTT	CASSRGAANPNTGELFF
.	.	TRBV30	TRBJ1-1	TGTGCCTGGAGTGTCGGGAGGAACACTGAAGCTTTCTTT	CAWSVGRNTEAFF
.	few	TRBV7-9	TRBJ1-4	TGTGCCAGCAGCTTAATGGCAGATGAAAAACTGTTTTTT	CASSLMADEKLFF
TRBD2	once	TRBV5-4	TRBJ2-7	TGTGCCAGCAGCTTGGGGTTAGCGGGAACGATGCAGTACTTC	CASSLGLAGTMQYF
.	.	TRBV7-9	TRBJ1-5	TGTGCCAGCAGCTCTGGAGGATTGGGGATTCATCAGCCCCAGCATTTT	CASSSGGLGIHQPQHF
.	few	TRBV5-4	TRBJ2-7	TGTGCCAGCAGCCTGGATCCAGCCTACGAGCAGTACTTC	CASSLDPAYEQYF
.	once	TRBV9	TRBJ1-1	TGTGCCAGCAGCGTCGGCAGGGCAGGTGAAGCTTTCTTT	CASSVGRAGEAFF
TRBD1	once	TRBV5-1	TRBJ2-7	TGCGCCAGCAGCATTACCGGGACAGGGGCAGGAGAGCAGTACTTC	CASSITGTGAGEQYF